This TCR beta chain came from a study of shared clonotypes between healthy human individuals. Study information: Per donor, three plates held CD4 naive cells, three held CD4 memory, two held CD8 naive and one held CD8 memory.

Overall study findings and caveats: Shared clonotypes across all four donors exceeded non-shared ones in generation probability. Sharing across four donors was highest in naive CD4 (roughly 5%) and lowest in memory CD8 (approximately 0.4%).

Profiled with immunoSEQ multiplex PCR; TCRdb holds only in-frame clones, not every one. The table lists under 2,000,000 clones, just under 95% of them singletons. Positively selected for CCR7, the CD45RO-negative cells used as naive CD8 cells excluded terminally differentiated effector memory CD45RA+ cells. The donor population consisted of healthy HIV-negative adults with no recent acute infections or vaccinations. In the case of this clone: Its antigen is not identified.

The CDR3 has 15 residues. The germline gives CDR1 SEHNR, CDR2 FQNEAQ (reference sequence). The ends were cut back, 5 bases at V and 4 bases at J, with 17 bases in the middle. Specimen: naive CD8+ T cells sorted from blood. This receptor was identified in a man younger than 30 in good health. J is TRBJ1-1 and V is TRBV7-9; D might be TRBD1 (6 bases). The CDR3 bases are TGTGCCAGCAGCCCCCCTGTGGGGGGGCTCACTGAAGCTTTCTTT. As protein: CASSPPVGGLTEAFF.